This TCR beta chain comes out of a study of T cells in Graves' hyperthyroidism and ophthalmopathy. Amplified regions were TCR beta CDR3 sequences from RNA transcripts. Researchers ran a first-round RT-PCR on the TCR CDR3 using the HTBI primer set. TCRdb recomputed calls from the multiplex PCR reads with MiXCR, one row per CDR3 protein. The sample contains roughly 300,000 distinct CDR3 sequences, 14% of which appear only once. Patients aged 18 to 65 had newly diagnosed hyperthyroidism of under 2 months' duration. Fresh peripheral blood, 8 to 10 ml, was the source of the PBMCs. The CDR3 length is 15 residues. Germline-derived CDR1 and CDR2 are SGHDT and YYEEEE. The V segment lost 2 bases and the J segment 10 bases; nucleotides outside the gene matches: 11.

This clonotype was sampled from a young woman with Graves' hyperthyroidism. V gene TRBV5-6 combines with J gene TRBJ2-1; 8 bases match TRBD2. The sample comprised blood. The CDR3 protein is CASSFRAGEGREQFF. DNA of the CDR3: TGTGCCAGCAGCTTTAGAGCGGGAGAGGGGCGGGAGCAGTTCTTC.